This T cell receptor beta chain was sequenced during a study of blood T cells in healthy people across ages. The study's findings and limits: Older age went with lower TCR beta diversity per million T cells, in a roughly linear way. Donors of long life had a larger count of naive CD4+ cells and greater diversity than aged donors.

As regards this clonotype: Its antigen is as yet unknown.

For the second PCR, which ran for roughly 6 to 11 cycles, a sample-barcoded 5' primer and a J-beta primer mix were used. Each CDR3 protein is one row after TCRdb ran MiXCR on the 5' RACE reads. The sample holds more than 750,000 distinct CDR3 sequences, almost 30% seen once. The V and J ends lost 0 bases and 0 bases respectively, with 25 bases between them. Germline CDR1 and CDR2: SGHDT and YYEEEE. The CDR3 extends over 21 amino acids. The study drew donors from healthy Caucasian individuals in Russia aged about 6 to 95. This sample also belongs to another study, concerning T cells of mothers and their children. That work contributes: Related mother-child pairs shared marginally more repertoire than unrelated pairs, though not significantly.

The sample consisted of blood. The TCR was taken from a middle-aged woman in good health. The V and J genes are TRBV5-6 and TRBJ1-5, with D possibly matching TRBD1 (6 bases). CDR3 coding DNA: TGTGCCAGCAGCTTGGTGGACAGACCCTATTCCCCAAATTATAGCAATCAGCCCCAGCATTTT. Its protein product is CASSLVDRPYSPNYSNQPQHF.